A single sample is the source of the 25 T cell receptor beta chains below, sequenced in a study of blood T cell repertoires in COVID-19. Only in-frame clones appear in the TCRdb table, and some are missing; sequencing was by immunoSEQ multiplex PCR. Of about 230,000 clones listed, 85% to 90% are singletons. The sample was peripheral blood. All receptors come from a man aged 45-60 years with COVID-19, enrolled during active disease.

V gene TRBV12-5 combines with J gene TRBJ1-2, with 9 bases identical to TRBD1. The CDR3 has 14 residues. Trimming removed 3 bases from V and 7 bases from J; junction bases left unmatched: 6. The germline V gene encodes CDR1 LGHNT and CDR2 FRNRAP. In nucleotides, the CDR3 is TGTGCTAGTGGTTTCGAACAGGGGGCGGGTGGCTACACCTTC. Translation: CASGFEQGAGGYTF.

The V gene is TRBV6-5, the J gene TRBJ2-7, with 8 bases aligning to TRBD1. The V and J ends lost 6 bases and 2 bases, in that order; junction bases with no gene match: 6. The CDR3 totals 14 residues. Germline V lookup: CDR1 MNHEY, CDR2 SVGAGI. The CDR3 bases are TGTGCCAGCAGAATGGACAGGGTGACCTACGAGCAGTACTTC. Translated, it gives CASRMDRVTYEQYF.

The sample holds one count of this clone. This chain uses TRBV30 with TRBJ1-2; no reliable D call. V lost 1 base to trimming and J lost 5 bases, with 11 bases between them. The CDR3 covers 13 residues. Germline-derived CDR1 and CDR2 are GTSNPN and SVGIG (reference sequence). CDR3 in amino acids: CAWSAGGSYGYTF. In DNA form, the CDR3 reads TGTGCCTGGAGTGCTGGAGGCTCTTATGGCTACACCTTC.

V and J are TRBV7-9 and TRBJ1-1; D might be TRBD1 (5 bases). The length of the CDR3 is 13 residues. The germline CDR1 and CDR2 sequences are SEHNR and FQNEAQ (reference sequence). The germline V and J ends were trimmed by 5 bases and 1 base, with 8 bases remaining between them. CDR3 sequence reads: CASSTGGNTEAFF. In nucleotides, the CDR3 is TGTGCCAGCAGCACGGGGGGGAACACTGAAGCTTTCTTT.

This chain uses TRBV6-1 with TRBJ2-5, with D possibly TRBD1 on 6 matching bases. CDR1 is MNHNS, CDR2 SASEGT, per germline. Trimming shortened V by 4 bases and J by 5 bases, and 20 bases separated the two germline ends. The CDR3 has 16 residues. The CDR3 loop is CASSGGTSPRGETQYF. DNA for the CDR3: TGTGCCAGCAGTGGAGGGACAAGTCCCCGTGGCGAGACCCAGTACTTC.

The V gene is TRBV6-4, the J gene TRBJ1-6, with D possibly being TRBD1 (6 bases). Trimming took off 6 bases at V and 5 bases at J, with 11 bases between the two ends. This CDR3 spans 14 amino acids. Germline V gives CDR1 MRHNA, CDR2 SNTAGT. The CDR3 DNA sequence: TGTGCCAGCAGACAGGGATCCGATAATTCACCCCTCCACTTT. As protein: CASRQGSDNSPLHF.

The gene calls are TRBV27 and TRBJ2-3, with 13 bases that match TRBD2. V gave up 6 bases and J gave up 1 base; unmatched junction bases: 4. The germline V gene has CDR1 MNHEY and CDR2 SMNVEV (reference sequence). The CDR3 consists of 16 residues. CDR3 sequence: CASSGLAGARTDTQYF. The CDR3 DNA reads TGTGCCAGCAGCGGACTAGCGGGGGCTCGCACAGATACGCAGTATTTT.

The chain recombines TRBV7-2 with TRBJ2-3; 12 positions agree with TRBD1. This CDR3 has 15 residues. V shed 5 bases and J 5 bases; nucleotides not matched to a gene: 5. In germline, CDR1 is SGHTA, CDR2 FQGNSA. CDR3 amino acids: CASSLGTGGVDTQYF. The DNA of the CDR3 is TGTGCCAGCAGCCTCGGGACAGGGGGCGTAGATACGCAGTATTTT.

As concerns this clone: Other DNA sequences in this sample translate to the same CDR3. The genes are TRBV5-1 and TRBJ2-1; TRBD2 matches at 9 bases. The ends lost 1 base at V and 0 bases at J; junction bases unmatched: 8. Germline CDR1 reads SGHRS; CDR2 reads YFSETQ. This CDR3 spans 18 amino acids. The chain's CDR3 is CASSLTPLAGSSYNEQFF. As DNA, the CDR3 is TGCGCCAGCAGCTTGACCCCCCTAGCGGGGAGCTCCTACAATGAGCAGTTCTTC.

The CDR3 loop is CASSLNPEHYGYTF. CDR3 coding DNA: TGTGCCAGCAGCTTAAATCCAGAACACTATGGCTACACCTTC. This chain links TRBV7-3 with TRBJ1-2, with D unclear. V gave up 1 base and J gave up 3 bases, with 9 bases separating them. This CDR3 region has 14 residues. Germline V gives CDR1 SGHTA, CDR2 FQGTGA.

The chain joins TRBV29-1 to TRBJ1-5; D possibly corresponds to TRBD1 (6 bases). Trimming took off 6 bases at V and 5 bases at J, with 14 bases between the two ends. Germline CDR1 is SQVTM and CDR2 is ANQGSEA. This CDR3 spans 13 amino acids. The CDR3 is CSVTSGVHQPQHF. CDR3 nucleotides: TGCAGCGTCACTTCAGGGGTGCATCAGCCCCAGCATTTT. Full variable domain (missing parts from reference TRBV29-1 and TRBJ1-5): SAVISQKPSRDICQRGTSLTIQCQVDSQVTMMFWYRQQPGQSLTLIATANQGSEATYESGFVIDKFPISRPNLTFSTLTVSNMSPEDSSIYLCSVTSGVHQPQHFGDGTRLSIL.

This chain joins TRBV6-2 or TRBV6-3 and TRBJ2-6; 11 bases align to TRBD1. Germline V lookup: CDR1 MNHEY, CDR2 SVGEGT. The CDR3 sequence is 18 residues long. V shed 4 bases, J shed 0 bases, and the junction held 5 bases outside the gene matches. This CDR3 is CASSSPGQGVSGANVLTF. CDR3 coding DNA: TGTGCCAGCAGTTCCCCGGGACAGGGGGTCTCTGGGGCCAACGTCCTGACTTTC.

This chain links TRBV7-9 with TRBJ1-4, with TRBD1 matching 7 bases. The CDR3 has 16 residues. The V gene end was trimmed by 4 bases and the J gene end by 4 bases; junction bases not matched to a gene: 9. Germline CDR1 reads SEHNR; CDR2 reads FQNEAQ (reference sequence). The CDR3: CASSSIRQGYNEKLFF. The CDR3, as DNA: TGTGCCAGCAGCTCCATTAGACAGGGCTATAATGAAAAACTGTTTTTT. Full variable domain (outside the CDR3, taken from reference TRBV7-9 and TRBJ1-4): DTGVSQNPRHKITKRGQNVTFRCDPISEHNRLYWYRQTLGQGPEFLTYFQNEAQLEKSRLLSDRFSAERPKGSFSTLEIQRTEQGDSAMYLCASSSIRQGYNEKLFFGSGTQLSVL.

V is TRBV21-1 and J is TRBJ1-2; no check of the table's D call, TRBD1, against the DNA was made. TRBV21-1 is labeled a pseudogene. This CDR3 is built from 11 residues. This CDR3 is CASSKGQSMNF. Here the CDR3 DNA reads TGTGCCAGCAGCAAGGGACAGTCGATGAACTTC.

The CDR3 spells CASSQDRPRTNQPQHF. CDR3 DNA: TGTGCCAGCAGCCAAGATCGTCCCCGTACTAATCAGCCCCAGCATTTT. The genes are TRBV4-2 and TRBJ1-5; D unresolved. Germline-derived CDR1 and CDR2 are LGHNA and YNFKEQ. V shed 0 bases and J shed 4 bases, with 13 bases lying between them. CDR3 length equals 16 residues.

The chain carries TRBV20-1 and TRBJ1-2; 7 nucleotides match TRBD1. The V gene end was trimmed by 3 bases and the J gene end by 8 bases; junction bases not matched to a gene: 15. Looked up from germline, CDR1 is DFQATT and CDR2 is SNEGSKA (reference sequence). CDR3 length: 15 residues. Here the CDR3 reads CSASSQLLTGNGYTF. The CDR3 region has the DNA TGCAGTGCTAGTAGCCAACTATTGACAGGGAACGGCTACACCTTC.

The rearrangement joins TRBV19 to TRBJ2-1; 11 bases map to TRBD2. Trimming took 7 bases from V and 0 from J; bases not matched to a gene: 11. The length of the CDR3 is 18 residues. Germline lookup yields CDR1 LNHDA and CDR2 SQIVND (reference sequence). In DNA, the CDR3 is TGTGCCAGTACCCTTCGGACTAGCGGGTGGACCTCCTACAATGAGCAGTTCTTC. The encoded protein is CASTLRTSGWTSYNEQFF.

The chain carries TRBV7-8 and TRBJ1-2; D not certain. Germline V gives CDR1 SGHVS, CDR2 FQNEAQ. The CDR3 consists of 12 residues. V was trimmed by 6 bases and J by 0 bases, leaving 5 bases between them. CDR3 sequence reads: CASSSSNYGYTF. CDR3 nucleotide sequence: TGTGCCAGCAGTTCCTCTAACTATGGCTACACCTTC.

The chain couples TRBV5-5 to TRBJ2-7; tentative D call: TRBD1 (5 bases). In germline, CDR1 is SGHKS, CDR2 YYEKEE (reference sequence). The CDR3 is made up of 15 amino acids. V shed 7 bases and J shed 1 base, with 18 bases lying between them. The CDR3 spells CASVGDPISSYEQYF. The CDR3 DNA reads TGTGCCAGCGTAGGGGATCCCATATCATCCTACGAGCAGTACTTC.

The chain combines TRBV4-2 with TRBJ2-7, with TRBD2 matching 8 bases. Germline assignment: CDR1 LGHNA and CDR2 YNFKEQ. The J segment lost 1 base and the V segment lost 4 bases, leaving 9 bases of the junction unmatched. The CDR3 length is 16 residues. The CDR3 DNA is TGTGCCAGCAGCCCCACGGGCGGGGGGCTATCCTACGAGCAGTACTTC. This translates into CASSPTGGGLSYEQYF.

This clone was observed once. This rearrangement joins TRBV7-8 to TRBJ2-5; 9 bases are a match to TRBD2. J lost 1 base, V lost 5 bases, and 5 bases had no gene match. The CDR3 totals 15 residues. The germline gives CDR1 SGHVS, CDR2 FQNEAQ. The chain's CDR3 is CASSTSGGTQETQYF. The CDR3 coding sequence is TGTGCCAGCAGCACCAGCGGGGGGACCCAAGAGACCCAGTACTTC.

The CDR3 DNA is TGTGCCAGCAGGGAGGACAGGCGCGAAGAGACCCAGTACTTC. Residues: CASREDRREETQYF. The chain uses TRBV2 and TRBJ2-5, with 7 bases that match TRBD1. This CDR3 has 14 amino acids. Germline-derived CDR1 and CDR2 are SNHLY and FYNNEI. The V and J ends lost 6 bases and 3 bases, in that order; junction bases with no gene match: 7.

V usage is TRBV15 and J usage is TRBJ1-2; D uncertain. Per the germline V gene, CDR1 is LNHNV and CDR2 is YYDKDF (reference sequence). This CDR3 spans 14 amino acids. Trimming removed 0 bases at V and 3 bases at J, with 8 bases between. The CDR3 nucleotides are TGTGCCACCAGCAGAGATCGAGAGTACTATGGCTACACCTTC. This codes for CATSRDREYYGYTF.

The chain joins TRBV18 to TRBJ2-2, with 8 bases that match TRBD1. Germline assignment: CDR1 KGHSH and CDR2 LQKENI. This CDR3 has 18 amino acids. The V and J ends lost 4 bases and 2 bases, in that order; junction bases with no gene match: 12. CDR3 sequence (DNA): TGTGCCAGCTCACAAAAGAGACCGGGACAGGTTAACACCGGGGAGCTGTTTTTT. Translating gives CASSQKRPGQVNTGELFF.

This chain connects TRBV27 to TRBJ2-1; TRBD1 aligns across 10 bases. This CDR3 spans 15 amino acids. With V trimmed by 3 bases and J by 7 bases, 6 bases remained unmatched. Germline V lookup: CDR1 MNHEY, CDR2 SMNVEV (reference sequence). CDR3 nucleotide sequence: TGTGCCAGCAGTTTTCCGGGACAGGGGTTGAATGAGCAGTTCTTC. This translates into CASSFPGQGLNEQFF.